The subject of this entry is one T cell receptor (beta chain). The antigen it binds to is not known. The record has no base qualities; no much larger clone is one base away. The trial excluded patients who had a history of autoimmune disease or were on systemic immunosuppression. Peripheral blood for TCR sequencing was drawn from every dose cohort at baseline, at cycle 4 day 1 and at cycle 7 day 1. Samples were obtained from an open-label, multicenter, first-in-human phase I dose-escalation trial of ivuxolimab. Adults with locally advanced or metastatic head and neck squamous cell, hepatocellular, melanoma or renal cell carcinoma were enrolled in the trial. Before TCR sequencing, CD4+ T cells and CD8+ T cells were sorted from peripheral blood as separate populations. CDR1 SGHAT and CDR2 FQNNGV are derived from the germline V gene. Inclusive of the bounding cysteine and phenylalanine, the CDR3 is 12 residues long. Only the CDR3 DNA stays, 36 bases, in frame from base 1. The junction carries 13 bases between V and J, which are trimmed by 6 bases and 8 bases respectively.

Genomic DNA was isolated from the sorted cells so that the TCRbeta CDR3 region could be sequenced. The immunoSEQ Assay was used to sequence the TCRbeta CDR3 regions. The source is immuneACCESS, and TCRdb retained only in-frame sequences with V and J called. Part of the clones is not carried over; for the studies checked, unresolved V genes explain less than half of this, and the remainder is unexplained. This sample lists some 69,000 clones; more than 80% were detected once. Around 0.51% of the sample lies in the top ten. The entry originates in a study of OX40 agonist ivuxolimab in advanced cancers. For the wider study: Ivuxolimab was a fully human IgG2 agonistic monoclonal antibody targeting the costimulatory receptor OX40 (CD134). The paper reports the monotherapy dose-escalation portion (N = 52 patients) of the phase I ivuxolimab trial. Of the 50 to 55 dose-escalation patients, hepatocellular carcinoma was present in about 20, melanoma in around 15, renal cell carcinoma in 9 and head and neck cancer in 9. Prior anti-PD-1, anti-PD-L1 or anti-CTLA-4 therapy was permitted, and checkpoint inhibitors had been received by less than 45% of dose-escalation patients. Peripheral TCRbeta sequencing was intended to test whether TCR sequence diversity was altered and clonal T-cell expansion was caused by ivuxolimab. Partial responses occurred in three dose-escalation patients: two with cutaneous melanoma and one with hepatocellular carcinoma. In the dose-escalation cohort, 75% to 90% of patients were male, and the mean age was roughly 56 years with a range of roughly 23 to 79. Intravenous ivuxolimab was administered to patients every 2 weeks at six dose levels: 0.01, 0.1, 0.3, 1.5, 3 and 10 mg/kg. The study at large found these results: In the 0.1-3.0 mg/kg groups, partial responders had among the lowest normalized peripheral clonal expansion, particularly in CD8+ T cells. Low levels of normalized T-cell clonal expansion were also seen in some patients who did not respond. Which antigens the clonally expanded peripheral T cells were specific for was not determined. At doses of 0.1 to 3.0 mg/kg, clonal expansion of both CD4+ and CD8+ T cells in blood was seen between baseline and week 6. After ivuxolimab, more expanded clones were found on average in CD8+ T cells than in CD4+ T cells.

Here the chain combines TRBV11-2 and TRBJ1-2; the D segment could be TRBD1, given 5 matching bases. The specimen comprised CD4+ or CD8+ T cells sorted from blood, sampled in a trial of the OX40 agonist ivuxolimab. This clonotype was sampled from an adult with an advanced solid tumor such as melanoma, head and neck, liver or kidney cancer. The DNA is as follows: TGTGCCAGCAGAAGAGGGGTTGAGGGCTACACCTTC. Translated, it gives CASRRGVEGYTF.